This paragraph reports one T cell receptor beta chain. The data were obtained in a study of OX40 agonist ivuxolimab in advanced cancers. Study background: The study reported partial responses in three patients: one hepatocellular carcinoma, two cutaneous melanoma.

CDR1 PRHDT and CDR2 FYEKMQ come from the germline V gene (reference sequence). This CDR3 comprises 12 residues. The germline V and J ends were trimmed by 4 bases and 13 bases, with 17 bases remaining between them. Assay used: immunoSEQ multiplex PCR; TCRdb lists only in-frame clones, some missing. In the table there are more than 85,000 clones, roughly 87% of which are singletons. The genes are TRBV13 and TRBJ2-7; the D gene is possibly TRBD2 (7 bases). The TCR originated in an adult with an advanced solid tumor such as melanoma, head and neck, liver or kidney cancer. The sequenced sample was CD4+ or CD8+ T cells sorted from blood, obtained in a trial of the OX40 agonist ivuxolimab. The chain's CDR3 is CASSSVGGVDYF. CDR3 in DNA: TGTGCCAGCAGCTCAGTAGGGGGGGTCGATTACTTC.